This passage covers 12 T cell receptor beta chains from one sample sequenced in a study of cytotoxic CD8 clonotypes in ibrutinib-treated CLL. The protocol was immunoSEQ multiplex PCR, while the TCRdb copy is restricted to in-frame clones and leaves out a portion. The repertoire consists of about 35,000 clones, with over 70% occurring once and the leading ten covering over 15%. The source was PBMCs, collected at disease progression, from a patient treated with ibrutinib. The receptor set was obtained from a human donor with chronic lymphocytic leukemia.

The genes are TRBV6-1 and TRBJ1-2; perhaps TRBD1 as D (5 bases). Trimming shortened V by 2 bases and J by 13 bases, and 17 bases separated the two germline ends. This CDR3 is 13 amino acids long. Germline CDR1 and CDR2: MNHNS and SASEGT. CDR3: CASSELGQGRVTF. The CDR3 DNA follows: TGTGCCAGCAGTGAACTGGGGCAGGGCAGAGTCACCTTC.

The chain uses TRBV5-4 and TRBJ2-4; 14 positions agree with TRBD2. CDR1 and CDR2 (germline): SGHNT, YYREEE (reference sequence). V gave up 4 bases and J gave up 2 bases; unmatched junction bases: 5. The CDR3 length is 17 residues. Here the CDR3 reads CASSPGTSGGTKNIQYF. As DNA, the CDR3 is TGTGCCAGCAGCCCGGGGACTAGCGGGGGAACCAAAAACATTCAGTACTTC.

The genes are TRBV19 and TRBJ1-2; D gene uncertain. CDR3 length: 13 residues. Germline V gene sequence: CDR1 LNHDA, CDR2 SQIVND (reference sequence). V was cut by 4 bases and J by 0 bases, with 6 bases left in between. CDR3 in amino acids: CASSNEANYGYTF. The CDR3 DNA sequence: TGTGCCAGTAGTAATGAGGCTAACTATGGCTACACCTTC.

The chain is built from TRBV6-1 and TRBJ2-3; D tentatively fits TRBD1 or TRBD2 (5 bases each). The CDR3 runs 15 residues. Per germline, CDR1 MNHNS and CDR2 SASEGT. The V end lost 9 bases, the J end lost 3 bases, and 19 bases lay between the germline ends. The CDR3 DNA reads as TGTGCCAGTAGGACGACCGGGACCTCGACAGATACGCAGTATTTT. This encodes CASRTTGTSTDTQYF.

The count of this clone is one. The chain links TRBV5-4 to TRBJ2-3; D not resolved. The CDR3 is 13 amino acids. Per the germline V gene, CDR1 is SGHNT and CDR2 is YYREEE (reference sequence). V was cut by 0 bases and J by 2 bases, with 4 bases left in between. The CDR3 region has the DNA TGTGCCAGCAGCTTGGAGGTCACAGATACGCAGTATTTT. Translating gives CASSLEVTDTQYF. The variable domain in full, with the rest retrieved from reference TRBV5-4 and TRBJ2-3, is ETGVTQSPTHLIKTRGQQVTLRCSSQSGHNTVSWYQQALGQGPQFIFQYYREEENGRGNFPPRFSGLQFPNYSSELNVNALELDDSALYLCASSLEVTDTQYFGPGTRLTVL.

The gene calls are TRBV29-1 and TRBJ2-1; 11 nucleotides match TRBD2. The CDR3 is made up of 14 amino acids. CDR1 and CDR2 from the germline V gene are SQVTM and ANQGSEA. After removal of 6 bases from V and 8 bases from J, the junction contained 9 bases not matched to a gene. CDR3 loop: CSVKNSGGAYEQFF. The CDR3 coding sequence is TGCAGCGTGAAAAATAGCGGGGGGGCTTATGAGCAGTTCTTC.

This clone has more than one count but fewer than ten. In DNA form, the CDR3 reads TGTGCCATCAATGGACAGGGAAACTCTGGGGCCAACGTCCTGACTTTC. As protein: CAINGQGNSGANVLTF. The V gene is TRBV10-3, the J gene TRBJ2-6, with 8 bases fitting TRBD1. CDR1 is ENHRY, CDR2 SYGVKD, per germline. The CDR3 consists of 16 residues. V lost 7 bases and J lost 0; bases outside the gene matches: 5.

DNA of the CDR3: TGTGCCAGCAGTGAACGACTAGCGAGCACAGATACGCAGTATTTT. It yields the protein CASSERLASTDTQYF. The rearrangement uses TRBV6-1 and TRBJ2-3; TRBD2 agrees at 8 bases. Germline CDR1 MNHNS, CDR2 SASEGT. V was pared by 2 bases and J by 0 bases, with 1 base of the junction left unmatched. The CDR3 has 15 residues.

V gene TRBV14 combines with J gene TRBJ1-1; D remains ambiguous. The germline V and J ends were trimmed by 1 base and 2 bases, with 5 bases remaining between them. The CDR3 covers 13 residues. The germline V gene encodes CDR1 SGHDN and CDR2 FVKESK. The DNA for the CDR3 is TGTGCCAGCAGCCAAGCGCGAAACACTGAAGCTTTCTTT. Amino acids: CASSQARNTEAFF.

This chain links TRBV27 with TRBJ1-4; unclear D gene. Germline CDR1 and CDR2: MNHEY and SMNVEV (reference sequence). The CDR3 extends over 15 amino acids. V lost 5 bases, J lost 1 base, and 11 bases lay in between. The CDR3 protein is CASSAYSGTNEKLFF. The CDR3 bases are TGTGCCAGCAGTGCGTACTCTGGAACTAATGAAAAACTGTTTTTT.

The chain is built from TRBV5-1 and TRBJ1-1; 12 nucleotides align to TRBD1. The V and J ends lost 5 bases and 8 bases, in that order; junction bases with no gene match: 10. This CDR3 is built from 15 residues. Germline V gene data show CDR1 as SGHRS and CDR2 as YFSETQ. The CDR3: CASSFTGTGGDEAFF. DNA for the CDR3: TGCGCCAGCAGTTTCACCGGGACAGGGGGCGACGAAGCTTTCTTT.

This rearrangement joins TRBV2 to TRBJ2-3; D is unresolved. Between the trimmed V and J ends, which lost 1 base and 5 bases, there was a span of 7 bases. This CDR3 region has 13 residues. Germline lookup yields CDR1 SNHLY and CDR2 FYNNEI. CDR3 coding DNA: TGTGCCAGCAGTGAAGGGCCAGGAGATACGCAGTATTTT. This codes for CASSEGPGDTQYF.